This T cell receptor (beta chain) derives from a study of blood T cells in healthy people across ages (dated by TCRdb to the mid-2010s). For the study in its entirety: In model experiments, template switching captured roughly one uniquely barcoded TCR beta cDNA molecule for every two T cells. Using deep sequencing normalized with unique cDNA molecular identifiers, the study measured how TCR beta repertoire diversity changes with age. The donors were divided into four age groups: young (average approximately 16 years), middle-aged (over 35), aged (about 61) and long-lived (about 90). To avoid experimental bias, donors of different ages were randomly spread across the sequencing lanes. Two additional independent replicas of 1 million unique cDNA reads from the same blood draw were analyzed for two donors (one aged 18 to 30 and one aged 80 or older).

What the authors observed across the whole study: Observed TCR beta diversity per million T cells fell roughly linearly with age, and a significant reduction was already apparent by age about 38. Estimates of total diversity based on one million sequenced T cells were regarded as lower bounds and as underestimates. Bulk unsorted PBMC profiling prevented conclusive comparison of naive and antigen-experienced compartments. Compared with the aged group, the long-lived group had more naive CD4+ T cells, fewer expanded clones and increased TCR diversity, suggesting age selection. The percentage of naive T cells measured by flow cytometry correlated strongly with observed TCR beta diversity. The CMV infection status of donors was not known, potentially confounding age-related changes in expanded clonotypes.

Library prep was done by 5' RACE. The instrument was an Illumina HiSeq 2500. A second PCR of about 6 to 11 cycles was performed with a sample-barcoded 5' primer and a J-beta primer mix. Each TCR beta cDNA molecule received a unique molecular identifier from a template-switch 5' adaptor carrying 12 random nucleotides. Each sample yielded at least 2.5 million CDR3-containing paired-end reads. All of the RNA was converted into first-strand cDNA using the Mint cDNA synthesis kit, with a TRBC-specific oligonucleotide serving as the primer. After uracil-DNA glycosylase treatment, a first 18-cycle PCR used universal primers M1SS and BC2_uni_R on all cDNA. Regarding the original processing steps: For normalization, 1 million high-quality reads, each with a distinct molecular identifier, were randomly selected from each sample. Instead of being binned into consensus sequences, reads that shared molecular identifiers were thrown out. MiTCR, with a Q25 quality threshold and the strictest error-elimination algorithm, was used for CDR3 identification, clonotype clustering and error correction. A nonparametric unseen species model with Euler transformation was used to estimate lower-bound total TCR beta diversity. TCRdb reprocessed the public reads (quality trimming at Q25 with fastp, clone calling with MiXCR) and kept in-frame beta chains. Entries that share a CDR3 protein sequence are merged under the most common genes and DNA. The V and J calls follow TCRdb's processing rather than the paper's. The sample table lists some 320,000 distinct CDR3 sequences, around 29% of them with a count of one. Together, the top ten hold roughly 28% of the sample.

Donors were 35 to 40 systemically healthy Caucasian individuals from Russia aged roughly 6 to 100 years. Each donor gave ten milliliters of peripheral blood, collected into EDTA-treated Vacutainer tubes. PBMCs were isolated by Ficoll-Paque density-gradient centrifugation, with at least 6 million obtained per sample. Trizol reagent was used to extract total RNA from the PBMCs, yielding at least 6 micrograms per sample. For every donor, flow cytometry on a PBMC aliquot measured the percentage of naive CD45RAhigh/CD27high T cells. This clonotype was seen only a few times. The specificity of this receptor is unknown. There are no base qualities to consult, and no much larger clone falls within one base. From the germline V gene, CDR1 is SGHTA and CDR2 is FQGTGA. From cysteine to phenylalanine, the CDR3 is 15 amino acids long. The DNA shown is the 45-base CDR3, in frame from base 1. The V end loses 3 bases and the J end loses 4 bases, and a stretch of 12 bases separates them.

The sample comprised blood. The chain was built from TRBV7-3 and TRBJ2-2, with the D gene not clear enough to name. The sequence was obtained from a woman in her 70s in good health. The DNA sequence reads TGTGCCAGCAGCTTGGCCCCTAGTTCCACCGGGGAGCTGTTTTTT. Protein translation: CASSLAPSSTGELFF.